The rows below give T cell receptor beta chains drawn from one sample of a study of PD-L1 blockade in urothelial cancer. Assay: immunoSEQ multiplex PCR; the TCRdb copy retains only in-frame clones and omits some. Counted here are about 95,000 clones, nearly 90% occurring once; the ten biggest clones make up about 1.7%. The sequencing here drew on PBMCs, taken around atezolizumab (anti-PD-L1) treatment. The source is a man aged 55 to 69 with urothelial cancer. CDR3s include the opening cysteine and the closing phenylalanine or tryptophan. The order of the fields is D gene, clone size, J gene, V gene, CDR3 protein, CDR3 DNA. D genes are given only for firm matches. Size is omitted from some rows. Given values are once, few, many or a class for expanded clones.

.	.	TRBJ2-2	TRBV7-8	CASSPRRAQNTGELFF	TGTGCCAGCAGCCCCCGGAGGGCCCAGAACACCGGGGAGCTGTTTTTT
TRBD2	.	TRBJ2-1	TRBV6-1	CASSEERGGYNEQFF	TGTGCCAGCAGTGAGGAGCGGGGGGGGTACAATGAGCAGTTCTTC
.	.	TRBJ2-7	TRBV2	CATGDPYEQYF	TGTGCCACCGGGGATCCTTACGAGCAGTACTTC
TRBD2	.	TRBJ2-5	TRBV4-1	CASSQDGGGAPETQYF	TGCGCCAGCAGCCAAGACGGCGGGGGGGCCCCAGAGACCCAGTACTTC
TRBD2	.	TRBJ2-5	TRBV2	CASSALAGGQETQYF	TGTGCCAGCAGTGCCCTAGCGGGAGGTCAAGAGACCCAGTACTTC
.	.	TRBJ2-5	TRBV11-3	CASSQPPLYRVKTQYF	TGTGCCAGCAGCCAACCTCCCCTATACAGGGTAAAGACCCAGTACTTC
TRBD1	.	TRBJ1-4	TRBV2	CASCRDRPSTNEKLFF	TGTGCCAGCTGCCGGGACAGGCCCTCAACTAATGAAAAACTGTTTTTT
.	.	TRBJ2-7	TRBV2	CASTRLYEQYF	TGTGCCAGCACGAGACTCTACGAGCAGTACTTC
.	few	TRBJ1-5	TRBV11-2	CASSVWHQPQHF	TGTGCCAGCAGCGTCTGGCATCAGCCCCAGCATTTT
TRBD1	.	TRBJ2-1	TRBV7-8	CASSLAELRDSSYNEQFF	TGTGCCAGCAGCTTAGCGGAACTCCGGGACAGTTCCTACAATGAGCAGTTCTTC
TRBD1	.	TRBJ2-6	TRBV19	CASSIDQGAAGANVLTF	TGTGCCAGTAGTATAGATCAGGGGGCGGCGGGGGCCAACGTCCTGACTTTC
.	.	TRBJ2-5	TRBV15	CATSRGKALAIQETQYF	TGTGCCACCAGCAGGGGGAAGGCCCTAGCGATTCAAGAGACCCAGTACTTC
TRBD2	.	TRBJ2-5	TRBV10-1	CASGTGDSGVETQYF	TGCGCCAGCGGAACGGGCGATAGCGGGGTGGAGACCCAGTACTTC
TRBD2	.	TRBJ2-7	TRBV6-1	CASSETTSGVYEQYF	TGTGCCAGCAGTGAAACCACTAGCGGGGTCTACGAGCAGTACTTC
.	few	TRBJ2-7	TRBV27	CASSLGQGRYEQYF	TGTGCCAGCAGCTTAGGGCAGGGGCGTTACGAGCAGTACTTC
TRBD1	.	TRBJ2-7	TRBV2	CASRASTGTNGEQYF	TGTGCCAGCAGGGCCTCGACAGGGACGAATGGAGAGCAGTACTTC
TRBD2	.	TRBJ2-5	TRBV11-2	CASRVGGAGETQYF	TGTGCCAGCAGAGTCGGGGGGGCAGGAGAGACCCAGTACTTC
.	.	TRBJ2-5	TRBV5-1	CASSRNTGQETQYF	TGCGCCAGCAGCCGAAATACAGGACAAGAGACCCAGTACTTC
.	.	TRBJ2-5	TRBV6-5	CASSLRWSETQYF	TGTGCCAGCAGTTTACGATGGAGTGAGACCCAGTACTTC
TRBD2	.	TRBJ2-5	TRBV4-1	CASSQGGTSGAQETQYF	TGCGCCAGCAGCCAAGGGGGGACTAGCGGGGCTCAAGAGACCCAGTACTTC
.	.	TRBJ2-1	TRBV7-9	CASVPSPAGYNEQFF	TGTGCCAGCGTACCAAGCCCAGCGGGCTACAATGAGCAGTTCTTC
.	.	TRBJ2-7	TRBV5-8	CASSPQGGPYEQYF	TGTGCCAGCAGCCCGCAGGGAGGTCCCTACGAGCAGTACTTC
.	.	TRBJ2-7	TRBV28	CASSDRSEQYF	TGTGCCAGCAGTGACAGGAGCGAGCAGTACTTC
.	.	TRBJ1-1	TRBV19	CASSTGVMTEAFF	TGTGCCAGTAGTACAGGGGTTATGACTGAAGCTTTCTTT
.	.	TRBJ2-1	TRBV20-1	CSASTRTGQFF	TGCAGTGCCTCGACTAGGACGGGGCAGTTCTTC
.	few	TRBJ1-1	TRBV30	CAWSSHGGTEAFF	TGTGCCTGGAGTTCTCATGGCGGGACTGAAGCTTTCTTT
.	.	TRBJ2-3	TRBV10-1	CASSDLYPDTQYF	TGCGCCAGCAGTGACCTATATCCAGATACGCAGTATTTT
.	.	TRBJ2-7	TRBV11-2	CASSPYHGSYEQYF	TGTGCCAGCAGCCCATACCACGGCTCCTACGAGCAGTACTTC
TRBD2	.	TRBJ2-2	TRBV5-4	CASSLVAGLNTGELFF	TGTGCCAGCAGCCTAGTAGCGGGGTTAAACACCGGGGAGCTGTTTTTT
.	.	TRBJ2-7	TRBV30	CAWSVLRATWGPYEQYF	TGTGCCTGGAGTGTTTTAAGAGCGACTTGGGGCCCCTACGAGCAGTACTTC
TRBD2	.	TRBJ2-1	TRBV19	CASSSGTSGTNARSEQFF	TGTGCCAGTAGTAGCGGGACTAGCGGGACAAACGCTCGGAGTGAGCAGTTCTTC
TRBD2	.	TRBJ2-5	TRBV15	CATSYPRLAGVETQYF	TGTGCCACCAGCTATCCCCGACTAGCGGGGGTAGAGACCCAGTACTTC
.	.	TRBJ2-3	TRBV5-1	CASSTDSPATDTQYF	TGCGCCAGCAGCACCGACAGCCCGGCCACAGATACGCAGTATTTT
.	.	TRBJ2-2	TRBV18	CASSPPGSGELFF	TGTGCCAGCTCACCACCGGGCTCGGGGGAGCTGTTTTTT
.	once	TRBJ1-5	TRBV5-6	CASSSVQAPPQHF	TGTGCCAGCAGTTCCGTCCAGGCACCGCCCCAGCATTTT
.	.	TRBJ2-1	TRBV11-1	CASSPGGGADNEQFF	TGTGCCAGCAGCCCTGGAGGGGGCGCCGACAATGAGCAGTTCTTC
TRBD2	once	TRBJ2-7	TRBV6-1	CASSEDRGGEQYF	TGTGCCAGCAGTGAAGATCGGGGAGGGGAGCAGTACTTC
TRBD2	few	TRBJ2-1	TRBV9	CASSVALAGGNNEQFF	TGTGCCAGCAGCGTCGCCCTAGCGGGAGGGAACAATGAGCAGTTCTTC
TRBD1	.	TRBJ2-7	TRBV15	CATSRDRTGDSYEQYF	TGTGCCACCAGCAGAGATCGGACAGGGGACTCCTACGAGCAGTACTTC
TRBD1	.	TRBJ2-7	TRBV19	CASSLRDRTYEQYF	TGTGCCAGTAGTCTCCGGGACAGGACCTACGAGCAGTACTTC
TRBD2	.	TRBJ2-1	TRBV10-3	CAISEGLDNEQFF	TGTGCCATCAGTGAGGGACTAGACAATGAGCAGTTCTTC
.	.	TRBJ1-2	TRBV28	CASSSSLLILRGYTF	TGTGCCAGCAGTTCCTCCTTACTCATCCTGCGGGGCTACACCTTC
.	.	TRBJ2-7	TRBV30	CAWGDYEQYF	TGTGCCTGGGGAGACTACGAGCAGTACTTC
.	.	TRBJ2-7	TRBV6-5	CASSYSGQTSYEQYF	TGTGCCAGCAGTTACTCAGGACAGACCTCCTACGAGCAGTACTTC
TRBD1	.	TRBJ2-4	TRBV5-1	CASSVGTGSTKNIQYF	TGCGCCAGCAGCGTCGGGACAGGGAGTACCAAAAACATTCAGTACTTC
TRBD2	.	TRBJ2-5	TRBV7-2	CASSQPGLAGGGTQYF	TGTGCCAGCAGCCAACCGGGACTAGCGGGAGGCGGGACCCAGTACTTC
.	.	TRBJ1-2	TRBV19	CATSQGLNYGYTF	TGTGCCACCTCGCAGGGCCTTAACTATGGCTACACCTTC
TRBD1	.	TRBJ2-7	TRBV19	CASSDRDRATYEQYF	TGTGCCAGTAGTGACCGGGACAGGGCGACCTACGAGCAGTACTTC
.	once	TRBJ1-4	TRBV5-1	CASSTAGYGEKLFF	TGCGCCAGCAGCACGGCAGGGTACGGTGAAAAACTGTTTTTT
.	.	TRBJ1-5	TRBV21-1	CASSKEKGQGRGCSNQPQHF	TGTGCCAGCAGCAAAGAGAAAGGACAGGGTCGCGGGTGTAGCAATCAGCCCCAGCATTTT
TRBD1	.	TRBJ1-2	TRBV27	CASSPGGTYGYTF	TGTGCCAGCAGCCCAGGGGGGACCTATGGCTACACCTTC
TRBD1	.	TRBJ1-1	TRBV4-3	CASSQAGGRTEAFF	TGCGCCAGCAGCCAAGCAGGGGGCAGGACTGAAGCTTTCTTT
.	.	TRBJ1-5	TRBV5-8	CASSFRFSSNQPQHF	TGTGCCAGCAGCTTCAGGTTTTCCTCCAATCAGCCCCAGCATTTT
.	.	TRBJ1-3	TRBV7-6	CASSLGGLDGNTIYF	TGTGCCAGCAGCTTAGGGGGGCTTGATGGAAACACCATATATTTT